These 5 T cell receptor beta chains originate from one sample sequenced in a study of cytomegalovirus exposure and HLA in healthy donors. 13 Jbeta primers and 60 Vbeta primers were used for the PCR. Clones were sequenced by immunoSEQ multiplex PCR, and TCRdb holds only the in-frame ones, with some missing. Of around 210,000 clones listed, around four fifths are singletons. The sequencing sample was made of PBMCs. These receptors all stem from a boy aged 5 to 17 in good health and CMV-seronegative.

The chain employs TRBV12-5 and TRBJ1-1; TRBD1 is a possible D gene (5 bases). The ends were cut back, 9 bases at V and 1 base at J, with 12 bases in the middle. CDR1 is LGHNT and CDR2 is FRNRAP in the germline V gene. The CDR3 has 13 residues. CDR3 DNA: TGTGCTAGCCGCGGGGGGGGGAACACTGAAGCTTTCTTT. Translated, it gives CASRGGGNTEAFF.

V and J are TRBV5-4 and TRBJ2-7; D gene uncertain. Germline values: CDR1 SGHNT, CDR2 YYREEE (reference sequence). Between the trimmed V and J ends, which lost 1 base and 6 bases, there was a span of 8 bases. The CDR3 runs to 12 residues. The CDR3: CASSLNAAEQYF. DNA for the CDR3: TGTGCCAGCAGCTTGAATGCGGCCGAGCAGTACTTC.

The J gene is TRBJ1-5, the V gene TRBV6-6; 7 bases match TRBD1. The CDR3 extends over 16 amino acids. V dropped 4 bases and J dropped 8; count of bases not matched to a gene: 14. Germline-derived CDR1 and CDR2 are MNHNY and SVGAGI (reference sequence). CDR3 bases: TGTGCCAGCAGTTCCGGAGGACAGGCCTCCAAGAAGCCCCAGCATTTT. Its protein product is CASSSGGQASKKPQHF.

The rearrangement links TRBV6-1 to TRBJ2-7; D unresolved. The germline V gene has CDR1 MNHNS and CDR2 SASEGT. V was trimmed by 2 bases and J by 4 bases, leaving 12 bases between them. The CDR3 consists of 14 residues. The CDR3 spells CASSENADFYEQYF. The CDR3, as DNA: TGTGCCAGCAGTGAAAACGCAGATTTTTACGAGCAGTACTTC.

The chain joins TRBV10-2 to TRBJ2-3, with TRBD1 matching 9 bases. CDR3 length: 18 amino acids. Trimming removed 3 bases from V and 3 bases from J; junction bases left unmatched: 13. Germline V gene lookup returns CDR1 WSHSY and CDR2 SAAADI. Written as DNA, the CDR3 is TGCGCCAGCAGTGAATTGTACGCGGGACAGGGTTTGACAGATACGCAGTATTTT. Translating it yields CASSELYAGQGLTDTQYF.